What follows describes a single T cell receptor (beta chain). What it binds is unknown. This sample stems from a study of cytomegalovirus exposure and HLA in healthy donors. The study, taken as a whole, reports: In terms of immune exposure information, only CMV serostatus was available. Presence/absence analyses supposed approximately even sequencing depth among donors.

The PCR made use of 60 Vbeta and 13 Jbeta primers. Profiled with immunoSEQ multiplex PCR; TCRdb holds only in-frame clones, not every one. The table records approximately 110,000 clones, just under 80% of them present only once. Source material: PBMCs. This TCR derives from a man aged 30 to 45 in good health and CMV-seronegative.

Here the CDR3 DNA reads TGTGCCAGCAGTATCACAGGGGGGAATGAAAAACTGTTTTTT. This codes for CASSITGGNEKLFF. The chain recombines TRBV28 with TRBJ1-4; 8 bases line up with TRBD1. Germline V gives CDR1 MDHEN, CDR2 SYDVKM. The CDR3 runs to 14 residues. V lost 5 bases to trimming and J lost 5 bases; unmatched junction nucleotides: 4. Variable domain in full (rest from reference TRBV28 and TRBJ1-4): DVKVTQSSRYLVKRTGEKVFLECVQDMDHENMFWYRQDPGLGLRLIYFSYDVKMKEKGDIPEGYSVSREKKERFSLILESASTNQTSMYLCASSITGGNEKLFFGSGTQLSVL.